The 30 T cell receptor beta chains listed next were all sequenced from one sample in a study of blood T cell repertoires in COVID-19. The table came from immunoSEQ multiplex PCR; TCRdb's copy has only in-frame clones and leaves some out. The sample gives 350,000 to 450,000 clones, less than 85% of which show up once; roughly 3.9% is in the top ten. Sequenced input: peripheral blood. The source of these receptors is a woman under 30 with acute or convalescent COVID-19.

J is TRBJ2-1 and V is TRBV7-8, with a tentative D call TRBD1 (6 bases). V shed 5 bases and J shed 3 bases, with 14 bases lying between them. The CDR3 extends over 15 amino acids. Germline V gene lookup returns CDR1 SGHVS and CDR2 FQNEAQ. The CDR3 loop reads CASSPQGAGYNEQFF. As DNA, the CDR3 is TGTGCCAGCAGCCCACAGGGCGCCGGCTACAATGAGCAGTTCTTC.

The chain combines TRBV4-1 with TRBJ1-5, with D possibly matching TRBD1 (6 bases). The CDR3 totals 16 residues. The germline V and J ends were trimmed by 2 bases and 4 bases, with 15 bases remaining between them. Germline CDR1 reads MGHRA; CDR2 reads YSYEKL. CDR3 residues: CASSQYRTEANQPQHF. CDR3 nucleotide sequence: TGCGCCAGCAGCCAATACCGGACAGAAGCGAATCAGCCCCAGCATTTT.

The chain uses TRBV28 and TRBJ1-5, with TRBD1 as a possible D gene (6 bases). From germline, CDR1 is MDHEN and CDR2 SYDVKM. This CDR3 is 15 amino acids long. V was shortened by 3 bases and J by 3 bases, with 12 bases between the two germline ends. CDR3 region: CASSFGGLLNQPQHF. In DNA, the CDR3 is TGTGCCAGCAGTTTTGGGGGCCTGCTCAATCAGCCCCAGCATTTT.

This sequence joins TRBV29-1 and TRBJ1-2, with TRBD1 as a possible D gene (5 bases). The CDR3 contains 12 residues. V was shortened by 5 bases and J by 8 bases, with 15 bases between the two germline ends. The V gene's germline CDR1 is SQVTM and CDR2 ANQGSEA. The CDR3 region is CSVLTGRGGYTF. The CDR3 nucleotides read TGCAGCGTTTTAACCGGGAGGGGAGGCTACACCTTC.

The CDR3 DNA reads as TGCAGCGTTCTCCTAGAAACAGGGCAGGGAAAGCCTGAAGCTTTCTTT. Its protein product is CSVLLETGQGKPEAFF. V is TRBV29-1 and J is TRBJ1-1, with a weak D call TRBD1 (6 bases). CDR1 and CDR2 (germline): SQVTM, ANQGSEA. V dropped 5 bases and J dropped 6 bases, with 25 bases sitting between them. The CDR3 length is 16 residues.

The gene calls are TRBV6-5 and TRBJ1-1; a possible D gene is TRBD1 (5 bases). V was cut by 0 bases and J by 7 bases, with 15 bases left in between. Germline V lookup: CDR1 MNHEY, CDR2 SVGAGI. This CDR3 has 15 amino acids. The CDR3 sequence is CASSYSSGRDNEAFF. The CDR3 bases are TGTGCCAGCAGTTACTCTTCGGGCAGGGATAATGAAGCTTTCTTT.

This clone has just a few counts. This chain joins TRBV2 and TRBJ2-7; 8 bases fit TRBD1. After removal of 3 bases from V and 5 bases from J, the junction contained 6 bases not matched to a gene. This CDR3 contains 14 residues. Germline lookup yields CDR1 SNHLY and CDR2 FYNNEI. This CDR3 is CASSDQGAVNEQYF. The CDR3 nucleotides are TGTGCCAGCAGTGATCAGGGGGCGGTAAACGAGCAGTACTTC.

This clone was observed a single time. The chain's CDR3 is CASSPRGRAGQNTEAFF. The CDR3 bases are TGCGCCAGCAGCCCGAGGGGGCGTGCGGGACAGAACACTGAAGCTTTCTTT. This chain connects TRBV4-1 to TRBJ1-1; 7 bases are a match to TRBD1. The junction had 12 bases not matched to a gene; V was cut back by 4 bases and J by 1 base. Germline loops: CDR1 MGHRA, CDR2 YSYEKL. The CDR3 extends over 17 amino acids.

This rearrangement joins TRBV11-2 to TRBJ2-3; D gene ambiguous. This CDR3 spans 14 amino acids. Looked up from germline, CDR1 is SGHAT and CDR2 is FQNNGV. The germline V and J ends were trimmed by 0 bases and 8 bases, with 12 bases remaining between them. The CDR3 loop is CASSLDRLSGTQYF. CDR3 nucleotide sequence: TGTGCCAGCAGCTTAGACCGGCTCTCGGGTACGCAGTATTTT.

The chain combines TRBV4-1 with TRBJ1-2; D gene unclear. Germline V CDR1 and CDR2: MGHRA, YSYEKL. The length of the CDR3 is 15 residues. Trimming took 0 bases from V and 4 from J, leaving 12 bases between them. The CDR3 protein is CASSQEWAQTYGYTF. Here the CDR3 DNA reads TGCGCCAGCAGCCAAGAGTGGGCACAGACCTATGGCTACACCTTC.

This clone has a single count. This chain links TRBV18 with TRBJ1-6; D is unclear. This CDR3 has 13 residues. V was trimmed by 6 bases and J by 8 bases, leaving 11 bases between them. Germline lookup yields CDR1 KGHSH and CDR2 LQKENI. The CDR3 nucleotides are TGTGCCAGCTCTACGAGCCGTGATTCACCCCTCCACTTT. This encodes CASSTSRDSPLHF.

This chain joins TRBV27 and TRBJ1-5, with D unresolved. V gave up 2 bases and J gave up 2 bases, with 7 bases separating them. In germline, CDR1 is MNHEY, CDR2 SMNVEV (reference sequence). The CDR3 is made up of 14 amino acids. CDR3 sequence (DNA): TGTGCCAGCAGTTTAGGGAGAGGCAATCAGCCCCAGCATTTT. It codes for CASSLGRGNQPQHF.

The chain links TRBV10-3 to TRBJ2-7; 7 bases are shared with TRBD1. The CDR3 spans 15 residues. The V gene end was trimmed by 3 bases and the J gene end by 2 bases; junction bases not matched to a gene: 7. Germline V lookup: CDR1 ENHRY, CDR2 SYGVKD. The CDR3 DNA sequence: TGTGCCATCAGTGAACCGGGACAGATCGCCTACGAGCAGTACTTC. Translated: CAISEPGQIAYEQYF.

V gene TRBV7-9 combines with J gene TRBJ1-1, with D tentatively TRBD1 (6 bases). The CDR3 length is 16 residues. CDR1 is SEHNR, CDR2 FQNEAQ, per germline (reference sequence). Trimming cost V 3 bases and J 7 bases, with 21 bases left between them. The CDR3 protein is CASSFEFHRAPHEAFF. The CDR3 nucleotides are TGTGCCAGCAGCTTTGAATTCCACAGGGCCCCCCATGAAGCTTTCTTT.

This sequence joins TRBV28 and TRBJ2-5; weak D call: TRBD1 (6 bases). Germline V CDR1 and CDR2: MDHEN, SYDVKM. Trimming cost V 2 bases and J 3 bases, with 13 bases left between them. This CDR3 comprises 15 residues. DNA for the CDR3: TGTGCCAGCAGTTTAATAACAGGGATAGAAGAGACCCAGTACTTC. Translated: CASSLITGIEETQYF.

The chain uses TRBV5-4 and TRBJ2-3, with D perhaps matching TRBD2 (5 bases). The V gene lost 4 bases and the J gene lost 1 base, with 7 bases spanning the gap. The CDR3 has 13 residues. CDR1 is SGHNT and CDR2 is YYREEE in the germline V gene (reference sequence). The DNA of the CDR3 is TGTGCCAGCAGCAGGACTGGCACAGATACGCAGTATTTT. Translated: CASSRTGTDTQYF.

The V and J genes are TRBV6-5 and TRBJ1-2, with 11 bases that match TRBD1. Germline CDR1 is MNHEY and CDR2 is SVGAGI. The CDR3 covers 14 residues. With 7 bases clipped from V and 6 bases from J, the junction kept 7 bases outside the gene matches. The CDR3 coding sequence is TGTGCCAGCACAGGACAGGGGGCGCGAAATGGCTACACCTTC. The encoded protein is CASTGQGARNGYTF.

This clone was recorded once. The CDR3 here is CASIRDRGILSGNTIYF. Written as DNA, the CDR3 is TGTGCCAGTATCCGGGACAGGGGGATATTATCCGGAAACACCATATATTTT. This rearrangement joins TRBV19 to TRBJ1-3; 11 nucleotides agree with TRBD1. V was pared by 7 bases and J by 4 bases, with 12 bases of the junction left unmatched. The CDR3 is made up of 17 amino acids. Germline-derived CDR1 and CDR2 are LNHDA and SQIVND (reference sequence).

V usage is TRBV12-3 or TRBV12-4 and J usage is TRBJ1-5; D unclear. This CDR3 is built from 13 residues. Trimming left V 7 bases short and J 2 bases short, with 9 bases between. The CDR3 loop reads CASKPEGNQPQHF. CDR3 sequence (DNA): TGTGCCAGCAAACCAGAGGGCAATCAGCCCCAGCATTTT.

V usage is TRBV19 and J usage is TRBJ2-1, with 7 bases lining up with TRBD1. The CDR3 runs to 14 residues. Germline V gene data show CDR1 as LNHDA and CDR2 as SQIVND (reference sequence). V shed 2 bases, J shed 12 bases, and the junction held 10 bases outside the gene matches. The CDR3 loop is CASSILQGNLMQFF. CDR3 nucleotide sequence: TGTGCCAGTAGTATACTACAGGGGAATTTGATGCAGTTCTTC.

The CDR3 is CAWSGEGSEQYF. CDR3 in DNA: TGTGCCTGGAGTGGGGAAGGGAGCGAGCAGTACTTC. The V gene is TRBV30, the J gene TRBJ2-7; D is perhaps TRBD2 (5 bases). CDR3 length equals 12 residues. CDR1 is GTSNPN and CDR2 is SVGIG in the germline V gene (reference sequence). Trimming shortened V by 1 base and J by 6 bases, and 10 bases separated the two germline ends.

The chain employs TRBV7-9 and TRBJ1-2; D is undetermined. Trimming left V 5 bases short and J 7 bases short, with 17 bases between. The CDR3 covers 14 residues. The germline V gene encodes CDR1 SEHNR and CDR2 FQNEAQ (reference sequence). This CDR3 reads CASSHDTALSGYTF. Here the CDR3 DNA reads TGTGCCAGCAGCCATGACACTGCACTTTCTGGCTACACCTTC.

This clone was seen a few times. The V and J genes are TRBV11-2 and TRBJ2-5, with TRBD1 matching over 12 bases. The CDR3 runs 16 residues. Germline CDR1 SGHAT, CDR2 FQNNGV. V shed 6 bases, J shed 5 bases, and the junction held 10 bases outside the gene matches. The CDR3 here is CASSSGTGGGLETQYF. CDR3 DNA sequence: TGTGCCAGCAGTTCTGGGACAGGGGGCGGATTGGAGACCCAGTACTTC.

The chain uses TRBV6-5 and TRBJ1-2; the match to TRBD1 covers 9 bases. CDR1 is MNHEY, CDR2 SVGAGI, per germline. The CDR3 runs to 15 residues. The J segment lost 4 bases and the V segment lost 5 bases, leaving 8 bases of the junction unmatched. Here the CDR3 reads CASSRDREGFYGYTF. CDR3 nucleotides: TGTGCCAGCAGTCGGGACAGGGAGGGCTTCTATGGCTACACCTTC.

The chain employs TRBV9 and TRBJ1-5; D ambiguous. V was pared by 4 bases and J by 3 bases, with 8 bases between. Germline V gene lookup returns CDR1 SGDLS and CDR2 YYNGEE. This CDR3 spans 13 amino acids. CDR3: CASSPFPNQPQHF. The CDR3 DNA reads as TGTGCCAGCAGCCCCTTCCCCAATCAGCCCCAGCATTTT.

This clone was observed a single time. This chain uses TRBV5-1 with TRBJ1-1, with 9 bases aligning to TRBD1. V lost 3 bases and J lost 3; bases outside the gene matches: 3. The CDR3 has 14 residues. From germline, CDR1 is SGHRS and CDR2 YFSETQ. The CDR3 bases are TGCGCCAGCAGCTGGACAGGGGCGGACACTGAAGCTTTCTTT. It is translated as CASSWTGADTEAFF.

V is TRBV6-5 and J is TRBJ1-4; no clear D. CDR1 MNHEY and CDR2 SVGAGI come from the germline V gene. Deletions cut 6 bases from V and 3 bases from J, with 8 bases between. CDR3 length: 13 amino acids. The CDR3 bases are TGTGCCAGCAGGAAATCAGCTAATGAAAAACTGTTTTTT. It yields the protein CASRKSANEKLFF.

The V call is TRBV6-5, the J call TRBJ2-1, with D possibly TRBD1 on 6 matching bases. The V end was cut by 8 bases, the J end by 1 base, with 15 bases between. In germline, CDR1 is MNHEY, CDR2 SVGAGI. The CDR3 is 15 amino acids. The CDR3 region is CASPTDRWSYNEQFF. For the CDR3, the DNA is TGTGCCAGCCCAACCGACAGGTGGTCCTACAATGAGCAGTTCTTC.

The V call is TRBV27, the J call TRBJ1-1, with 7 bases lining up with TRBD1. With 6 bases clipped from V and 1 base from J, the junction kept 8 bases outside the gene matches. This CDR3 has 15 residues. Germline CDR1 reads MNHEY; CDR2 reads SMNVEV (reference sequence). As DNA, the CDR3 is TGTGCCAGCAGGTTAGCGACAGGGCCGAACACTGAAGCTTTCTTT. Its protein product is CASRLATGPNTEAFF.

The chain carries TRBV2 and TRBJ2-5; 7 bases match TRBD2. This CDR3 is 12 amino acids long. The V gene end was trimmed by 9 bases and the J gene end by 4 bases; junction bases not matched to a gene: 5. CDR1 and CDR2 from the germline V gene are SNHLY and FYNNEI. CDR3 region: CARRLAGETQYF. CDR3 nucleotide sequence: TGTGCCAGGAGACTAGCAGGAGAGACCCAGTACTTC.